This T cell receptor (beta chain) came from a study of blood T cell repertoires in COVID-19. The overall study: Collection of acute and convalescent COVID-19 samples took place in the United States, Italy and Spain. PBMCs, B-cell-depleted T cells, or T cells were the source of the cDNA or gDNA that made up the material.

Per the original methods: Reference gene primer amplification gave nucleated cell count estimates. Libraries were prepared by immunoSEQ multiplex PCR; TCRdb keeps only in-frame clonotypes and omits some of them. For V, J and clone size, that table is used; D and trimming come from the DNA. The sample lists hundreds of thousands of clones, about nine tenths seen once, with about 1.6% in the top ten. The germline gives CDR1 LNHNV, CDR2 YYDKDF (reference sequence). The CDR3 length is 18 residues. V lost 1 base and J lost 0, with 18 bases in between. The source of this sequence is a middle-aged woman who had recovered from COVID-19. The rearrangement links TRBV15 to TRBJ1-2; tentatively, D is TRBD1 (6 bases). Specimen: peripheral blood. CDR3 bases: TGTGCCACCAGCAGAGCGGGGGGCGGCAATTTAGCTAACTATGGCTACACCTTC. It codes for CATSRAGGGNLANYGYTF.